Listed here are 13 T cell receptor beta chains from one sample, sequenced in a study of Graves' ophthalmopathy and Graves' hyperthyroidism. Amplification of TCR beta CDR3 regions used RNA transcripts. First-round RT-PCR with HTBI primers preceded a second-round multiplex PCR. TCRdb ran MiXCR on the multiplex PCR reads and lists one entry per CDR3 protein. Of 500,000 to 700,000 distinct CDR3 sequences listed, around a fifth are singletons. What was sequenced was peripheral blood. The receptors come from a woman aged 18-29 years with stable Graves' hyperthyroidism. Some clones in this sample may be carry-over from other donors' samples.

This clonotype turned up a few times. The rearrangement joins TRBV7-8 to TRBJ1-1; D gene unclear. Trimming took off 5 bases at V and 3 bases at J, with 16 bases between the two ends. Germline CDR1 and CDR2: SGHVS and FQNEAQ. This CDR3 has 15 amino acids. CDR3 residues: CASSPQNIHYTEAFF. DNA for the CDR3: TGTGCCAGCAGCCCGCAGAACATACACTACACTGAAGCTTTCTTT.

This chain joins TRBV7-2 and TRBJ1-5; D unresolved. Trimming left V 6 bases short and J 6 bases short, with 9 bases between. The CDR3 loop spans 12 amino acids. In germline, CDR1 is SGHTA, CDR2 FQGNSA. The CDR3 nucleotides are TGTGCCAGCAGAGACTCGGGTCAGCCCCAGCATTTT. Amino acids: CASRDSGQPQHF.

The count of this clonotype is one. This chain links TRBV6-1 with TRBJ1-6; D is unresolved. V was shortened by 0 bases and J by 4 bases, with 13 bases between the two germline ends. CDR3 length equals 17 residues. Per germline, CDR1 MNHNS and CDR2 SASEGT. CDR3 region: CASSEAVRQAYNSPLHF. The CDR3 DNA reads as TGTGCCAGCAGTGAAGCGGTGAGGCAAGCATATAATTCACCCCTCCACTTT.

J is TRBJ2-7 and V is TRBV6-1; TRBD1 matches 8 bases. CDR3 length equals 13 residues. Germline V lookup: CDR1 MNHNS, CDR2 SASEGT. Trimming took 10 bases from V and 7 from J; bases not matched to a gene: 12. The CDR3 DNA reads TGTGCCACCGTTTTGACAGGGGACGGAGAGCAGTACTTC. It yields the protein CATVLTGDGEQYF.

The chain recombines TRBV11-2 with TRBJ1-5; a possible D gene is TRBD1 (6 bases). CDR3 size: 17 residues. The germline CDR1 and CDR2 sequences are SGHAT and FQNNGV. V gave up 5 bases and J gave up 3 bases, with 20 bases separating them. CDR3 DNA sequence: TGTGCCAGCAGCCTTCTTGGGGCAGGGGCCCCCAATCAGCCCCAGCATTTT. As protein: CASSLLGAGAPNQPQHF. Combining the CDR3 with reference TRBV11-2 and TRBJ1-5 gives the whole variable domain EAGVAQSPRYKIIEKRQSVAFWCNPISGHATLYWYQQILGQGPKLLIQFQNNGVVDDSQLPKDRFSAERLKGVDSTLKIQPAKLEDSAVYLCASSLLGAGAPNQPQHFGDGTRLSIL.

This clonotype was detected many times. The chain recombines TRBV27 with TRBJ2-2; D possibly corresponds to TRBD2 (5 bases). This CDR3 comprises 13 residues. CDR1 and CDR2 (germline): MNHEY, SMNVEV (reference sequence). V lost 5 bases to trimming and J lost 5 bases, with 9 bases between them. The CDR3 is CASSVGVTGELFF. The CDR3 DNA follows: TGTGCCAGCAGTGTCGGGGTTACCGGGGAGCTGTTTTTT.

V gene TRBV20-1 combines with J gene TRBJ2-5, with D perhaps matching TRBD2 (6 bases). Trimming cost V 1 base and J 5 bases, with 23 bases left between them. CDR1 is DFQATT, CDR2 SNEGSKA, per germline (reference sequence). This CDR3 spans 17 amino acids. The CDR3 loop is CSARAGRGRSFLETQYF. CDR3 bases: TGCAGTGCTAGAGCAGGGCGGGGCAGGTCGTTTTTGGAGACCCAGTACTTC.

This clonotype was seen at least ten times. The CDR3, as DNA: TGTGCCAGTAGTATCGTTCGGAACAGCAACTATGGCTACACCTTC. Residues: CASSIVRNSNYGYTF. The rearrangement uses TRBV19 and TRBJ1-2; D not resolved. CDR3 length equals 15 residues. Trimming removed 3 bases at V and 2 bases at J, with 13 bases between. Germline assignment: CDR1 LNHDA and CDR2 SQIVND (reference sequence). The full variable domain, rest sourced from reference TRBV19 and TRBJ1-2, is DGGITQSPKYLFRKEGQNVTLSCEQNLNHDAMYWYRQDPGQGLRLIYYSQIVNDFQKGDIAEGYSVSREKKESFPLTVTSAQKNPTAFYLCASSIVRNSNYGYTFGSGTRLTVV.

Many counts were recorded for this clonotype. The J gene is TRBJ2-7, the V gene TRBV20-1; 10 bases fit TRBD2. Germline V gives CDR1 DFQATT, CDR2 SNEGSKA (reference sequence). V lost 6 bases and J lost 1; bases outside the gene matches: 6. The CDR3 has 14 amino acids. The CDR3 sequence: CSAVPSGSSYEQYF. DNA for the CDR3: TGCAGTGCGGTTCCTAGCGGGAGTTCCTACGAGCAGTACTTC.

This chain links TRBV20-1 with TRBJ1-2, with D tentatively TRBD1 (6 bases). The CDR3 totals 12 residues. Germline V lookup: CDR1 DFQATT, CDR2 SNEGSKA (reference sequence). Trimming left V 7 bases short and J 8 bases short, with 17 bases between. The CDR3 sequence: CSVPGTGRGYTF. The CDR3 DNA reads TGCAGTGTTCCGGGCACAGGGCGAGGCTACACCTTC.

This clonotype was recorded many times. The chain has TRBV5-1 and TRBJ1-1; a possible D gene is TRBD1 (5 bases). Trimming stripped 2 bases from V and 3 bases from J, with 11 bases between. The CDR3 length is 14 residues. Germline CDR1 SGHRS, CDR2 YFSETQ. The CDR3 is CASSFSTGYTEAFF. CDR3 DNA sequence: TGCGCCAGCAGCTTTTCTACAGGATACACTGAAGCTTTCTTT.

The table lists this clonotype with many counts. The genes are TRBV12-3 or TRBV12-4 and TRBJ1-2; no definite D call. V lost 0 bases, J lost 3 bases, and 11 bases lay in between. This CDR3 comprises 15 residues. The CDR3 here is CASSLAVNPHYGYTF. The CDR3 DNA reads TGTGCCAGCAGTTTAGCTGTAAACCCCCACTATGGCTACACCTTC.

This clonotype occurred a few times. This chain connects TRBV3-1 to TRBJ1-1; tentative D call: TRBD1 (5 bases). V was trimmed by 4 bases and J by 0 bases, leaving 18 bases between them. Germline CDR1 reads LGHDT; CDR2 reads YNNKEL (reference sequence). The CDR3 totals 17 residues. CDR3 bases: TGTGCCAGCAGCCCCTACTACCCCCGGGGGATGAACACTGAAGCTTTCTTT. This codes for CASSPYYPRGMNTEAFF. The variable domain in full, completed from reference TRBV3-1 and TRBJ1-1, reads DTAVSQTPKYLVTQMGNDKSIKCEQNLGHDTMYWYKQDSKKFLKIMFSYNNKELIINETVPNRFSPKSPDKAHLNLHINSLELGDSAVYFCASSPYYPRGMNTEAFFGQGTRLTVV.